The clone carrying this T cell receptor (beta chain) was seen repeatedly, ten times or more. As yet, its antigen is unknown. The V gene lost 4 bases and the J gene lost 4 bases, with 10 bases spanning the gap. Germline CDR1 is MNHEY and CDR2 is SMNVEV (reference sequence). This CDR3 is built from 13 residues. Disease duration under 2 months; hyperthyroidism patients were aged 18 to 65. These data come from a study of T cells in Graves' hyperthyroidism and ophthalmopathy. General study points: Most clonotypes expanded in the thyroid (above 0.001) were also present in blood.

Amplified TCR beta CDR3 regions derived from RNA transcripts. HTBI primers were the set used in a first-round RT-PCR of the TCR CDR3. TCRdb reprocessed the multiplex PCR reads via MiXCR and lists one record per CDR3 protein. The sample comprises about 620,000 distinct CDR3 sequences, around 16% of which are singletons, and around 3.9% rests with the top ten. V gene TRBV27 combines with J gene TRBJ1-1; D remains unclear. The source is a woman in her twenties or thirties with Graves' hyperthyroidism. Sequencing input: blood. CDR3 sequence: CASSYFTGTEAFF. CDR3 DNA sequence: TGTGCCAGCAGTTATTTTACGGGCACTGAAGCTTTCTTT.